One sample yielded the 24 T cell receptor beta chains listed below, sequenced in a study of T cells after somatic rescue of genetic block. Assay: immunoSEQ multiplex PCR; the TCRdb copy retains only in-frame clones and omits some. In the table there are some 90,000 clones, over 80% of which are singletons. The specimen was peripheral blood mononuclear cells (PBMCs). These receptors all come from a woman aged 18 to 35.

The gene calls are TRBV6-1 and TRBJ2-3; D ambiguous. The CDR3 covers 15 residues. Trimming removed 5 bases from V and 4 bases from J, with 16 bases in between. Germline lookup yields CDR1 MNHNS and CDR2 SASEGT. The CDR3 sequence is CASSTLNIQSDTQYF. DNA of the CDR3: TGTGCCAGCAGTACTCTCAACATACAGTCAGATACGCAGTATTTT.

V usage is TRBV30 and J usage is TRBJ2-1; tentative D call: TRBD2 (7 bases). Looked up from germline, CDR1 is GTSNPN and CDR2 is SVGIG (reference sequence). Trimming pared 4 bases from V and 7 bases from J, leaving 23 bases between. The CDR3 extends over 16 amino acids. The CDR3 bases are TGTGCCTGGATCCGGTTGGGAGGGGGGGTATGGAATGAGCAGTTCTTC. Amino acids: CAWIRLGGGVWNEQFF.

This clone was detected a few times. The chain is built from TRBV28 and TRBJ1-5, with unresolved D. This CDR3 has 14 amino acids. V lost 8 bases and J 0 bases, leaving 11 bases between the germline ends. CDR1 is MDHEN, CDR2 SYDVKM, per germline. The CDR3 DNA reads as TGTGCCAGCGGCCTTATTGCTAGCAATCAGCCCCAGCATTTT. Translation gives CASGLIASNQPQHF.

The chain uses TRBV11-2 and TRBJ2-1; D not certain. The germline CDR1 and CDR2 sequences are SGHAT and FQNNGV. The CDR3 contains 13 residues. Trimming took off 3 bases at V and 2 bases at J, with 5 bases between the two ends. For the CDR3, the DNA is TGTGCCAGCAGCTTTAGCACCTACAATGAGCAGTTCTTC. Its translation is CASSFSTYNEQFF.

This chain connects TRBV7-9 to TRBJ1-5; D is unclear. This CDR3 is 13 amino acids long. V gave up 2 bases and J gave up 7 bases, with 9 bases separating them. Germline V gene data show CDR1 as SEHNR and CDR2 as FQNEAQ (reference sequence). CDR3 in amino acids: CASSLMGSQPQHF. CDR3 in DNA: TGTGCCAGCAGCTTAATGGGGTCGCAGCCCCAGCATTTT.

The CDR3 DNA is TGCAGCGTAGCCCGGGACAGGGGGTACAATGAGCAGTTCTTC. The encoded protein is CSVARDRGYNEQFF. This sequence joins TRBV29-1 and TRBJ2-1; TRBD1 matches 11 bases. With V trimmed by 6 bases and J by 4 bases, 5 bases remained unmatched. The CDR3 totals 14 residues. The germline V gene encodes CDR1 SQVTM and CDR2 ANQGSEA.

The chain is built from TRBV11-3 and TRBJ2-3; the D is unclear. The CDR3 loop spans 13 amino acids. The V gene's germline CDR1 is SGHNT and CDR2 YENEEA. V was pared by 5 bases and J by 6 bases, with 12 bases between. The CDR3 nucleotides read TGTGCCAGCAGCGTAGTGGCCAGGGATACGCAGTATTTT. Protein sequence: CASSVVARDTQYF.

CDR3 in amino acids: CASSPRGTGLSNQPQHF. CDR3 sequence (DNA): TGTGCCAGCTCACCTCGAGGGACAGGCCTTAGCAATCAGCCCCAGCATTTT. The J gene is TRBJ1-5, the V gene TRBV18, with 8 bases aligning to TRBD1. Germline CDR1 is KGHSH and CDR2 is LQKENI. V lost 3 bases, J lost 0 bases, and 7 bases stayed unmatched. The CDR3 covers 17 residues.

This chain uses TRBV11-2 with TRBJ2-1, with 11 bases that match TRBD2. Per germline, CDR1 SGHAT and CDR2 FQNNGV. V dropped 1 base and J dropped 4; count of bases not matched to a gene: 12. This CDR3 region has 19 residues. For the CDR3, the DNA is TGTGCCAGCAGCTTAGGACTAGCGGGACCCAGTCTAATATACAATGAGCAGTTCTTC. It translates to CASSLGLAGPSLIYNEQFF.

V gene TRBV2 combines with J gene TRBJ1-5; TRBD1 might be the D (6 bases). The CDR3 is 14 residues long. V dropped 1 base and J dropped 3 bases, with 7 bases sitting between them. The V gene's germline CDR1 is SNHLY and CDR2 FYNNEI. CDR3 amino acids: CASSEGTVNQPQHF. CDR3 nucleotides: TGTGCCAGCAGTGAAGGGACAGTCAATCAGCCCCAGCATTTT.

This clone was observed once. The chain uses TRBV4-1 and TRBJ1-1; weak D call: TRBD1 (5 bases). Germline-derived CDR1 and CDR2 are MGHRA and YSYEKL. Trimming took 5 bases from V and 4 from J, leaving 11 bases between them. The CDR3 spans 13 residues. DNA of the CDR3: TGCGCCAGCAGCGCCCCGGGGCTCACTGAAGCTTTCTTT. Translated, it gives CASSAPGLTEAFF.

The chain couples TRBV2 to TRBJ1-3; D unresolved. CDR1 and CDR2 from the germline V gene are SNHLY and FYNNEI. This CDR3 has 16 amino acids. Trimming stripped 4 bases from V and 1 base from J, with 14 bases between. The CDR3 nucleotides are TGTGCCAGCAGTGCGGTCAGTTCGAGTTCTGGAAACACCATATATTTT. It is translated as CASSAVSSSSGNTIYF.

The V gene is TRBV28, the J gene TRBJ1-3; D is unresolved. Per germline, CDR1 MDHEN and CDR2 SYDVKM. The CDR3 is made up of 12 amino acids. V was clipped by 2 bases and J by 7 bases, with 6 bases between them. The CDR3 DNA reads TGTGCCAGCAGTTTAAGATTGAACACCATATATTTT. Protein sequence: CASSLRLNTIYF.

This rearrangement joins TRBV10-3 to TRBJ1-1; 7 bases are a match to TRBD1. This CDR3 is built from 15 residues. V lost 8 bases and J lost 6; bases outside the gene matches: 15. The germline V gene has CDR1 ENHRY and CDR2 SYGVKD. CDR3 nucleotide sequence: TGTGCCATCTCAAACCGGGACAGAGGCAACCCTGAAGCTTTCTTT. This codes for CAISNRDRGNPEAFF.

The chain joins TRBV2 to TRBJ2-3; perhaps TRBD1 as D (6 bases). This CDR3 spans 17 amino acids. The germline gives CDR1 SNHLY, CDR2 FYNNEI. V was shortened by 3 bases and J by 2 bases, with 18 bases between the two germline ends. In DNA, the CDR3 is TGTGCCAGCAGTGAGCCCGGGACACTCCATGTCACAGATACGCAGTATTTT. Residues: CASSEPGTLHVTDTQYF.

The chain recombines TRBV27 with TRBJ2-1; D is uncertain. This CDR3 has 13 residues. Germline V gives CDR1 MNHEY, CDR2 SMNVEV (reference sequence). Between the trimmed V and J ends, which lost 8 bases and 4 bases, there was a span of 12 bases. In DNA, the CDR3 is TGTGCCAGCCAGAGAGCAGATTACAATGAGCAGTTCTTC. Translating gives CASQRADYNEQFF.

The chain is built from TRBV6-5 and TRBJ2-3; D is perhaps TRBD2 (5 bases). CDR1 MNHEY and CDR2 SVGAGI come from the germline V gene. This CDR3 spans 16 amino acids. V gave up 3 bases and J gave up 0 bases, with 13 bases separating them. CDR3 region: CASSYLAPGSTDTQYF. The CDR3 DNA reads TGTGCCAGCAGTTATTTGGCCCCGGGAAGCACAGATACGCAGTATTTT.

V is TRBV7-9 and J is TRBJ2-1; 9 bases are a match to TRBD2. With V trimmed by 3 bases and J by 3 bases, 12 bases remained unmatched. The germline V gene encodes CDR1 SEHNR and CDR2 FQNEAQ (reference sequence). The CDR3 length is 18 residues. CDR3 sequence reads: CASSFGNLAGDLYNEQFF. The CDR3 DNA reads as TGTGCCAGCAGCTTTGGTAATTTAGCGGGGGACCTCTACAATGAGCAGTTCTTC. Combining the CDR3 with reference TRBV7-9 and TRBJ2-1 gives the whole variable domain DTGVSQNPRHKITKRGQNVTFRCDPISEHNRLYWYRQTLGQGPEFLTYFQNEAQLEKSRLLSDRFSAERPKGSFSTLEIQRTEQGDSAMYLCASSFGNLAGDLYNEQFFGPGTRLTVL.

The chain employs TRBV18 and TRBJ2-7; possible D gene TRBD1, 5 bases. There are 13 residues in the CDR3. V shed 6 bases and J shed 1 base, with 10 bases lying between them. Germline CDR1 and CDR2: KGHSH and LQKENI. In nucleotides, the CDR3 is TGTGCCAGCTCCCCCAGGGAATCCTACGAGCAGTACTTC. It codes for CASSPRESYEQYF.

The chain is built from TRBV7-2 and TRBJ1-2; D not resolved. Germline values: CDR1 SGHTA, CDR2 FQGNSA. This CDR3 is 16 amino acids long. V was shortened by 1 base and J by 8 bases, with 20 bases between the two germline ends. DNA for the CDR3: TGTGCCAGCAGCTTAGGTCCGGACGGAAGCCCTAAGGGCTACACCTTC. It is translated as CASSLGPDGSPKGYTF.

V and J are TRBV19 and TRBJ2-3; TRBD2 agrees at 15 bases. The CDR3 length is 17 residues. With 5 bases clipped from V and 5 bases from J, the junction kept 8 bases outside the gene matches. Germline CDR1 is LNHDA and CDR2 is SQIVND (reference sequence). CDR3 sequence (DNA): TGTGCCAGTAGTCCTTCAGGACTAGCGGGAGGGGGAGATACGCAGTATTTT. Translated, it gives CASSPSGLAGGGDTQYF. Complete variable domain (other parts from reference TRBV19 and TRBJ2-3): DGGITQSPKYLFRKEGQNVTLSCEQNLNHDAMYWYRQDPGQGLRLIYYSQIVNDFQKGDIAEGYSVSREKKESFPLTVTSAQKNPTAFYLCASSPSGLAGGGDTQYFGPGTRLTVL.

The rearrangement uses TRBV30 and TRBJ1-6; D is unresolved. The CDR3 covers 13 residues. CDR1 is GTSNPN, CDR2 SVGIG, per germline (reference sequence). Trimming cost V 3 bases and J 6 bases, with 9 bases left between them. CDR3 nucleotides: TGTGCCTGGAGCGAAGCGGGTAATTCACCCCTCCACTTT. This translates into CAWSEAGNSPLHF.

V usage is TRBV27 and J usage is TRBJ2-1; D may be TRBD1 or TRBD2 (5 bases each). V was shortened by 3 bases and J by 6 bases, with 15 bases between the two germline ends. CDR3 length: 15 amino acids. Germline CDR1 is MNHEY and CDR2 is SMNVEV (reference sequence). The CDR3: CASSFGTPLTNEQFF. CDR3 sequence (DNA): TGTGCCAGCAGTTTTGGGACCCCGCTTACCAATGAGCAGTTCTTC.

The V gene is TRBV6-1, the J gene TRBJ2-2, with D hard to call. Trimming shortened V by 8 bases and J by 6 bases, and 13 bases separated the two germline ends. Germline loops: CDR1 MNHNS, CDR2 SASEGT. CDR3 length: 13 amino acids. Here the CDR3 DNA reads TGTGCCAGCCGGTTTCTATTTTCCGGGGAGCTGTTTTTT. Its protein is CASRFLFSGELFF.